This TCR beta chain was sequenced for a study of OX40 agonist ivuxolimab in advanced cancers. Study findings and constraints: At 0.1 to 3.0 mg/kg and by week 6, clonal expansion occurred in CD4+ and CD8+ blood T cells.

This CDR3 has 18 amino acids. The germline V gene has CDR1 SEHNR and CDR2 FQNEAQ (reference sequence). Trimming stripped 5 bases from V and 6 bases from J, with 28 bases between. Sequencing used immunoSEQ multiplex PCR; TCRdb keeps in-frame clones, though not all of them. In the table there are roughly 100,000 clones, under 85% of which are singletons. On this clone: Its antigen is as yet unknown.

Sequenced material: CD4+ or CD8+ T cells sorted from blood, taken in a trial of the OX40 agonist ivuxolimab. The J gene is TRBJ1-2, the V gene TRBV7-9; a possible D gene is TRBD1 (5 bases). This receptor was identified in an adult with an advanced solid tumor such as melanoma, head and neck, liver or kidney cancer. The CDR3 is CASSQFLEAYRPVHGYTF. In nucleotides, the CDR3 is TGTGCCAGCAGCCAATTTCTCGAGGCTTACAGGCCCGTGCATGGCTACACCTTC.